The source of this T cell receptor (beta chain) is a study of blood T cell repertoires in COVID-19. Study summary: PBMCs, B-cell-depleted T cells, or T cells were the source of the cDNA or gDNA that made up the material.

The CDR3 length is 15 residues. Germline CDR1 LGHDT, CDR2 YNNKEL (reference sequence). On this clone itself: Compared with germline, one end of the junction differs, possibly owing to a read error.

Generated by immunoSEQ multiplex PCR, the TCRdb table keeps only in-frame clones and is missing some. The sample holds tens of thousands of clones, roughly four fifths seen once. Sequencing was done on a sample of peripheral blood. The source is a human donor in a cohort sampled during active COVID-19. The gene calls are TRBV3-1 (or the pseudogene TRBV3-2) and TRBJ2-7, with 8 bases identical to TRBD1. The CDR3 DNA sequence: TGTGCCAGCAGCCCTTGGACAGGGCGGGTCTACGAGCGGTACTTC. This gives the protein CASSPWTGRVYERYF.